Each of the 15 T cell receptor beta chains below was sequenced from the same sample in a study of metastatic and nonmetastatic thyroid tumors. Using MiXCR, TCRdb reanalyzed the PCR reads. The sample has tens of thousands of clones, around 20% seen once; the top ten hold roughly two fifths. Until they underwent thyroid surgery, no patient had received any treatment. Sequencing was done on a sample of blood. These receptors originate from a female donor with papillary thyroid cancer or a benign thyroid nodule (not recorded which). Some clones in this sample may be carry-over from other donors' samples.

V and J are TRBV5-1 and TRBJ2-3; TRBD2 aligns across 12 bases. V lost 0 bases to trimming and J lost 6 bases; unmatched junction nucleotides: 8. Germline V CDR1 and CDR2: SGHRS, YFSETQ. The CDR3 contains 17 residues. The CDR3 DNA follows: TGCGCCAGCAGCTTGGAGCTAGCGGGAGGGTTGAGCGATACGCAGTATTTT. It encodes CASSLELAGGLSDTQYF.

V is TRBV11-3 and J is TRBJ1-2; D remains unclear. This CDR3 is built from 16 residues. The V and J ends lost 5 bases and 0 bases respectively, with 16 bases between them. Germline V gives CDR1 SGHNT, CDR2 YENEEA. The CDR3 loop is CASSLRGGPANYGYTF. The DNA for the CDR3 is TGTGCCAGCAGCCTCCGTGGAGGGCCGGCTAACTATGGCTACACCTTC.

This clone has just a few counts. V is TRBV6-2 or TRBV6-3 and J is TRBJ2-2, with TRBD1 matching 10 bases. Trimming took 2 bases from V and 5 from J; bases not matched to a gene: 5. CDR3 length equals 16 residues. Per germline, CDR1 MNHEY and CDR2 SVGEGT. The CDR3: CASSYTVGQGTGELFF. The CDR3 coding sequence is TGTGCCAGCAGTTACACAGTGGGACAGGGGACCGGGGAGCTGTTTTTT.

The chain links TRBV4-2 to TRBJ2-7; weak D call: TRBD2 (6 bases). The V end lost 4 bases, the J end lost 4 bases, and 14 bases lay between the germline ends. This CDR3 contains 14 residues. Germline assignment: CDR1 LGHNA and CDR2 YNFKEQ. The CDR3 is CASSPTGGVYEQYF. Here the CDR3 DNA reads TGTGCCAGCAGCCCAACCGGCGGGGTTTACGAGCAGTACTTC.

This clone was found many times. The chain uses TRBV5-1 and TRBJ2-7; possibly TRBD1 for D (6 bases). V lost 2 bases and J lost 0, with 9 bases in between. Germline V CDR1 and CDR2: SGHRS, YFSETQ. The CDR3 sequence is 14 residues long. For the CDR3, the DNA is TGCGCCAGCAGCTTACAGGGATTCTCCTACGAGCAGTACTTC. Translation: CASSLQGFSYEQYF. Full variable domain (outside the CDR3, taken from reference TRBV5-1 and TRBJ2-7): KAGVTQTPRYLIKTRGQQVTLSCSPISGHRSVSWYQQTPGQGLQFLFEYFSETQRNKGNFPGRFSGRQFSNSRSEMNVSTLELGDSALYLCASSLQGFSYEQYFGPGTRLTVT.

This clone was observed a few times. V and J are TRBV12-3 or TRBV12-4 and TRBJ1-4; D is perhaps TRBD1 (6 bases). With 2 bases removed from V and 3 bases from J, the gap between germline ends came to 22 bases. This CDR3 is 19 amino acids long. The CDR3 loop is CASSLSHGSGDHPNEKLFF. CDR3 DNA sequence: TGTGCCAGCAGTTTATCCCACGGATCAGGGGACCACCCTAATGAAAAACTGTTTTTT.

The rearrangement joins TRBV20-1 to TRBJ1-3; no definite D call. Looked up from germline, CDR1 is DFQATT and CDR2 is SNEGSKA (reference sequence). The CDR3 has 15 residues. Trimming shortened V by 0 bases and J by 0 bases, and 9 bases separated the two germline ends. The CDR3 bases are TGCAGTGCTAGAGATGGCGCGTACTCTGGAAACACCATATATTTT. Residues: CSARDGAYSGNTIYF.

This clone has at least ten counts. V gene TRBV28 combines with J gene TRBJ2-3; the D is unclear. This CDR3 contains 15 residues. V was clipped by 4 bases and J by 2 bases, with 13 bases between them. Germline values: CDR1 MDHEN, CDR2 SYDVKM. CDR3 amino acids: CASSSPPGLTDTQYF. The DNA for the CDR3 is TGTGCCAGCAGTTCACCCCCCGGTCTCACAGATACGCAGTATTTT.

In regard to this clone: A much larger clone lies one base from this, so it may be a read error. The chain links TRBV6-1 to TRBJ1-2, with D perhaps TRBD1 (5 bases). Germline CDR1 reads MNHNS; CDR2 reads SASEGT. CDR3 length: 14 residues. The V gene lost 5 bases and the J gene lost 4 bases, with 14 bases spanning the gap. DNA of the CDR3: TGTGCCAGCAGTTTGGCCCCAGGGATCTATGGCTACACCTTC. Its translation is CASSLAPGIYGYTF.

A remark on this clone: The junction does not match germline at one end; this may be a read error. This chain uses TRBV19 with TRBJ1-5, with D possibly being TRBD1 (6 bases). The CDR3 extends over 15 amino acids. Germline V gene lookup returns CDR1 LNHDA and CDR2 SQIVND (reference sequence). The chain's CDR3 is CASSINRDSNQPKYF. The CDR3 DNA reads TGTGCCAGTAGTATCAACAGGGATAGCAATCAGCCCAAGTATTTT. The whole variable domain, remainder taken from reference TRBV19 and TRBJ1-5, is DGGITQSPKYLFRKEGQNVTLSCEQNLNHDAMYWYRQDPGQGLRLIYYSQIVNDFQKGDIAEGYSVSREKKESFPLTVTSAQKNPTAFYLCASSINRDSNQPKYFGDGTRLSIL.

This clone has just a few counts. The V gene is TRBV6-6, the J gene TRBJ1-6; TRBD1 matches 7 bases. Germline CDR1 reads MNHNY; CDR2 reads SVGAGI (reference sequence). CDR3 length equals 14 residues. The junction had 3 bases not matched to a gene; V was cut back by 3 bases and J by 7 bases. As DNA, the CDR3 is TGTGCCAGCAGTTATGGAGGGGGCAATTCACCCCTCCACTTT. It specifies CASSYGGGNSPLHF.

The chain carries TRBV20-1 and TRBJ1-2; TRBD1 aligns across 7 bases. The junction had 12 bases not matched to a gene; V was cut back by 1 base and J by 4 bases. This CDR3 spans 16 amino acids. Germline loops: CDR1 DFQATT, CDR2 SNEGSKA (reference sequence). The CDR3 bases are TGCAGTGCTAGAGCGAGGACCGGGACAGCCCTCTATGGCTACACCTTC. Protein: CSARARTGTALYGYTF.

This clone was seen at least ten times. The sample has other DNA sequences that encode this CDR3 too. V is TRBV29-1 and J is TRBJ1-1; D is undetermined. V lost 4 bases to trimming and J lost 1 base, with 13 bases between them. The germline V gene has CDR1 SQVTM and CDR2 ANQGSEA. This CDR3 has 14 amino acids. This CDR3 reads CSVGSWTGNTEAFF. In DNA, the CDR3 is TGCAGCGTTGGGTCGTGGACGGGGAACACTGAAGCTTTCTTT. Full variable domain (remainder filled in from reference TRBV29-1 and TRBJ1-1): SAVISQKPSRDICQRGTSLTIQCQVDSQVTMMFWYRQQPGQSLTLIATANQGSEATYESGFVIDKFPISRPNLTFSTLTVSNMSPEDSSIYLCSVGSWTGNTEAFFGQGTRLTVV.

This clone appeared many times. The CDR3: CSARRPNTEAFF. The CDR3, as DNA: TGCAGTGCTAGAAGGCCAAACACTGAAGCTTTCTTT. The V and J genes are TRBV20-1 and TRBJ1-1; unclear D gene. Trimming removed 2 bases from V and 2 bases from J, with 6 bases in between. Per the germline V gene, CDR1 is DFQATT and CDR2 is SNEGSKA (reference sequence). The CDR3 runs 12 residues.

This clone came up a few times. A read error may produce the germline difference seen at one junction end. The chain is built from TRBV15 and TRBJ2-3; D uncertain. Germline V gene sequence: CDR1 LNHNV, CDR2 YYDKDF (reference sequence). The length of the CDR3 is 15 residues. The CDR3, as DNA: TGTGCCACCAGCGGAGACCAAAGTTACACAGATACGCAGTATTTT. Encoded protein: CATSGDQSYTDTQYF.